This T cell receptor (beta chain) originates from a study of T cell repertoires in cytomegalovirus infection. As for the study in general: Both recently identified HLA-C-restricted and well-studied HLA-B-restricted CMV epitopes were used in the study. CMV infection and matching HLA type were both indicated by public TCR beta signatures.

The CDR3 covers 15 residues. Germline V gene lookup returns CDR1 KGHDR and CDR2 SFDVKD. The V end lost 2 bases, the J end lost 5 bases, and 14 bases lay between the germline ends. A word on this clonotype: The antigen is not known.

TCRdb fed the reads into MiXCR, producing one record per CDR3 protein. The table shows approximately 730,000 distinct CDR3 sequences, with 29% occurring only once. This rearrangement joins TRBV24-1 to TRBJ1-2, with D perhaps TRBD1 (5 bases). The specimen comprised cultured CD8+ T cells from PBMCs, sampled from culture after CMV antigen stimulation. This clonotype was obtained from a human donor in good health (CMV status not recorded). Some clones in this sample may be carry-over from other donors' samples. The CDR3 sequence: CATSDSRGPWYGYTF. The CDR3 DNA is TGTGCCACCAGTGATTCGAGGGGCCCCTGGTATGGCTACACCTTC.